There are a few counts of the clone carrying this T cell receptor beta chain. Relying on iRepertoire HTBI primers and Arm-PCR of CDR3 regions, the team built TCR beta libraries. TCRdb reanalysed the multiplex PCR reads using MiXCR and keeps one entry per CDR3 protein. The profile shows roughly 610,000 distinct CDR3 sequences, approximately 16% of them singletons. Time point noted: newly diagnosed GD, antithyroid drugs for less than 3 months. RNA extracted from PBMCs served as the sequencing template. The sample belongs to a study of regulatory T cells in long-lasting Graves disease. V shed 2 bases and J 0 bases; nucleotides not matched to a gene: 10. The CDR3 consists of 19 residues. Germline-derived CDR1 and CDR2 are MNHEY and SVGEGT. The same data also went into a second study, on T cells in Graves' hyperthyroidism and ophthalmopathy. That work states: Over 18 months, lack of ophthalmopathy progression marked Graves' hyperthyroidism as stable.

The chain couples TRBV6-2 or TRBV6-3 to TRBJ1-6, with 7 positions matching TRBD1. Sequenced here: peripheral blood mononuclear cells (PBMCs), sampled at new diagnosis, from a patient treated with antithyroid drugs. The source of this sequence is a man aged 18 to 35 with Graves disease. The CDR3 DNA is TGTGCCAGCAGTTACACGCCGGGACAGCGGAGCTCCTATAATTCACCCCTCCACTTT. It is translated as CASSYTPGQRSSYNSPLHF.